A single T cell receptor (beta chain) is shown here with its context. These data are taken from a study of blood T cell repertoires in COVID-19. For recovered donors of Cohort 3, there were two negative PCRs, clearance, or symptom resolution. This CDR3 is 16 amino acids long. Germline lookup yields CDR1 MNHEY and CDR2 SVGAGI. Trimming stripped 0 bases from V and 0 bases from J, with 10 bases between. Some clones are missing from TCRdb's copy, which holds only in-frame ones; the method was immunoSEQ multiplex PCR. The table lists 310,000 or so clones, around 90% of them singletons. The chain has TRBV6-5 and TRBJ2-3; D not resolved. Sequencing used PBMCs or T cells enriched from blood (not recorded which). The source is a young woman who had recovered from COVID-19. For the CDR3, the DNA is TGTGCCAGCAGTTACTCGAATTTCAGGAGCACAGATACGCAGTATTTT. Residues: CASSYSNFRSTDTQYF.